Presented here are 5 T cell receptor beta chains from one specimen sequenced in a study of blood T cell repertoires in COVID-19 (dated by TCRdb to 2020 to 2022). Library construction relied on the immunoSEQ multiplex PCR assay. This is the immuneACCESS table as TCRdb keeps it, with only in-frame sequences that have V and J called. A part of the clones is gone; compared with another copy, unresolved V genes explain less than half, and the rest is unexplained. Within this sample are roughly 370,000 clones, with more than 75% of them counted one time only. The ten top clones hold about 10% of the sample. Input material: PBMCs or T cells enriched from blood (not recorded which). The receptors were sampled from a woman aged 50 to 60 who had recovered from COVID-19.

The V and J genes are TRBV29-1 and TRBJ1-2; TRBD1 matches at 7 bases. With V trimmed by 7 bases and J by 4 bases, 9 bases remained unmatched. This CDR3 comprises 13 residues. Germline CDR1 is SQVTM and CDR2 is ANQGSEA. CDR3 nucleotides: TGCAGCGCGGTACAGGGGCTGGGCTATGGCTACACCTTC. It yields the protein CSAVQGLGYGYTF. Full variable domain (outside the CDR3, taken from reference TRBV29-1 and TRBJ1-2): SAVISQKPSRDICQRGTSLTIQCQVDSQVTMMFWYRQQPGQSLTLIATANQGSEATYESGFVIDKFPISRPNLTFSTLTVSNMSPEDSSIYLCSAVQGLGYGYTFGSGTRLTVV.

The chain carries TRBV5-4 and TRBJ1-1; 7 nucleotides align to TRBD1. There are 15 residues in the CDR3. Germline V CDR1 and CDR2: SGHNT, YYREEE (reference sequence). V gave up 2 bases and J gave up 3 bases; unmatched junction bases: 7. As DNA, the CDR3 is TGTGCCAGCAGCTTAAGAGGGGGCGATTACACTGAAGCTTTCTTT. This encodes CASSLRGGDYTEAFF. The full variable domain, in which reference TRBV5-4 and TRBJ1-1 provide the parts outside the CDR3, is ETGVTQSPTHLIKTRGQQVTLRCSSQSGHNTVSWYQQALGQGPQFIFQYYREEENGRGNFPPRFSGLQFPNYSSELNVNALELDDSALYLCASSLRGGDYTEAFFGQGTRLTVV.

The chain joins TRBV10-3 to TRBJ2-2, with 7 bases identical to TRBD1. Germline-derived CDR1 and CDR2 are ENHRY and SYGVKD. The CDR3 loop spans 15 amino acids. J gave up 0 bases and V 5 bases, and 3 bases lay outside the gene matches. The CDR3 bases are TGTGCCATCAGTCGACAGGGAGCGAACACCGGGGAGCTGTTTTTT. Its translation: CAISRQGANTGELFF.

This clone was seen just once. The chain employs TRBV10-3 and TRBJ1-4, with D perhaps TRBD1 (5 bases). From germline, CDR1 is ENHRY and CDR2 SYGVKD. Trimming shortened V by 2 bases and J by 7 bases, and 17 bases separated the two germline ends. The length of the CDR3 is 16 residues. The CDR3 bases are TGTGCCATCAGTGAGCACGAGCGGGGCAGCGGTGAAAAACTGTTTTTT. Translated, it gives CAISEHERGSGEKLFF.

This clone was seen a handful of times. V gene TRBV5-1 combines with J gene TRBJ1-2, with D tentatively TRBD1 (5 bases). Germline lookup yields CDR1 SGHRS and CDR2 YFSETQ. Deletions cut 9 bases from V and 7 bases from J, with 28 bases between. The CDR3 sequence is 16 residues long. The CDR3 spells CATGGDGARITGGYTF. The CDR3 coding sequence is TGCGCCACCGGCGGTGATGGGGCTCGAATTACCGGTGGCTACACCTTC.